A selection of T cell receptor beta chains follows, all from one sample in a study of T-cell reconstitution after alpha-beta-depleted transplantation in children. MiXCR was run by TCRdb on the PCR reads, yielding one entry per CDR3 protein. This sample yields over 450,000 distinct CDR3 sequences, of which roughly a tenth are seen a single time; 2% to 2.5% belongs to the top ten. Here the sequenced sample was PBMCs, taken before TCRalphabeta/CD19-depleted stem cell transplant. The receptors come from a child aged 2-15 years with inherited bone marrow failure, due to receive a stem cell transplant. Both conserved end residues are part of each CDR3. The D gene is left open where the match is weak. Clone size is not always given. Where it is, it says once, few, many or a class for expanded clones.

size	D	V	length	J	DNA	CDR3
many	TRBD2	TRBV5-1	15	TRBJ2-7	TGCGCCAGCAGCATGCGGACTAGCGGGAGCTACGAGCAGTACTTC	CASSMRTSGSYEQYF
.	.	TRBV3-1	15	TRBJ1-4	TGTGCCAGCAGCCTAGGACGGGCAACTAATGAAAAACTGTTTTTT	CASSLGRATNEKLFF
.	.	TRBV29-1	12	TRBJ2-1	TGCAGCCTCCGGGACTCTTACAATGAGCAGTTCTTC	CSLRDSYNEQFF
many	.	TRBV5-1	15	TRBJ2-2	TGCGCCAGCAGCCAGACATCCCCGAACACCGGGGAGCTGTTTTTT	CASSQTSPNTGELFF
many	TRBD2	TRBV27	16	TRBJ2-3	TGTGCCAGCAGCCGAGGGGCTAGCGGGAGGATAGATACGCAGTATTTT	CASSRGASGRIDTQYF
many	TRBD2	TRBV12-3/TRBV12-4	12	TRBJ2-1	TGTGCCAGCTTTGGACTAGCGGGAGTGAAGTTCTTC	CASFGLAGVKFF
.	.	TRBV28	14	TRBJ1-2	TGTGCCAGCAGTCTTATTTCAGAACGCTATGGCTACACCTTC	CASSLISERYGYTF
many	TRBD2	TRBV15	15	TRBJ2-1	TGTGCCACCAGCAAAGCGGGGAGGCAGGAGGATGAGCAGTTCTTC	CATSKAGRQEDEQFF
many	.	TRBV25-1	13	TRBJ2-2	TGTGCCACCCTGGGACTGAACACCGGGGAGCTGTTTTTT	CATLGLNTGELFF
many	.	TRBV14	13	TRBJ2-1	TGTGCCAGCAGCCCGGGATCCTACAATGAGCAGTTCTTC	CASSPGSYNEQFF
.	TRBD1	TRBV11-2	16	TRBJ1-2	TGTGCCAGCACCACCTTTGTACAGGGGGAGAACTATGGCTACACCTTC	CASTTFVQGENYGYTF
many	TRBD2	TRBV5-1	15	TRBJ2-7	TGCGCCAGCAGTCCGACTAGCCTCGTCGTCTACGAGCAGTACTTC	CASSPTSLVVYEQYF
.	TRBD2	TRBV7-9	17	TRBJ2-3	TGTGCCAGCAGCCAAGGACTAGCGGGAGGTCTCACAGATACGCAGTATTTT	CASSQGLAGGLTDTQYF
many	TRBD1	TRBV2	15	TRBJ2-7	TGTGCCAGCAGCCCGACCGGGACAGGGGGCTACGAGCAGTACTTC	CASSPTGTGGYEQYF
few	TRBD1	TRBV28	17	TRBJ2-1	TGTGCCAGCAGTTTCTATGGGACAGGGAGAGGGTACAATGAGCAGTTCTTC	CASSFYGTGRGYNEQFF